The next 20 T cell receptor beta chains were all read from a single sample in a study of blood T cell repertoires in COVID-19. Produced via immunoSEQ multiplex PCR; TCRdb's table is partial and in-frame only. This table holds 350,000 to 550,000 clones, roughly 87% found once. Sequenced material: PBMCs or T cells enriched from blood (not recorded which). The source of these receptors is a woman younger than 35 with acute COVID-19.

The J gene is TRBJ2-3, the V gene TRBV29-1, with TRBD2 identical over 11 bases. V lost 3 bases and J lost 0; bases outside the gene matches: 2. The germline CDR1 and CDR2 sequences are SQVTM and ANQGSEA. The CDR3 length is 15 residues. The chain's CDR3 is CSVEASGRSTDTQYF. As DNA, the CDR3 is TGCAGCGTTGAGGCTAGCGGGAGGAGCACAGATACGCAGTATTTT.

This chain joins TRBV29-1 and TRBJ2-3; 7 bases align to TRBD2. The CDR3 runs 14 residues. The germline V gene encodes CDR1 SQVTM and CDR2 ANQGSEA. V shed 3 bases, J shed 5 bases, and the junction held 8 bases outside the gene matches. This CDR3 reads CSVDNQRGIDTQYF. The CDR3 DNA is TGCAGCGTTGATAACCAGCGGGGAATAGATACGCAGTATTTT.

This chain joins TRBV5-8 and TRBJ1-3; 9 bases line up with TRBD1. This CDR3 is 17 amino acids long. The germline gives CDR1 SGHTS, CDR2 YDEGEE. V was pared by 1 base and J by 1 base, with 6 bases of the junction left unmatched. The DNA for the CDR3 is TGTGCCAGCAGCTTGTTGGCCGGGACAGGGTCTGGAAACACCATATATTTT. Its protein product is CASSLLAGTGSGNTIYF.

The rearrangement joins TRBV7-9 to TRBJ1-6, with D unclear. Germline lookup yields CDR1 SEHNR and CDR2 FQNEAQ (reference sequence). This CDR3 contains 19 residues. Trimming shortened V by 1 base and J by 7 bases, and 23 bases separated the two germline ends. The CDR3 DNA is TGTGCCAGCAGCTTAGTAGCCCCCCGGTCAACTTTAAGGAATTCACCCCTCCACTTT. Its translation is CASSLVAPRSTLRNSPLHF.

This clone was counted a single time. The V and J genes are TRBV4-3 and TRBJ2-1, with 11 bases aligning to TRBD2. Germline lookup yields CDR1 LGHNA and CDR2 YSLEER. The CDR3 loop spans 16 amino acids. The junction had 4 bases not matched to a gene; V was cut back by 3 bases and J by 3 bases. CDR3 DNA sequence: TGCGCCAGCAGCCATGGGACTAGCGGATACTACAATGAGCAGTTCTTC. Amino acids: CASSHGTSGYYNEQFF.

The rearrangement joins TRBV10-3 to TRBJ2-7; 8 bases agree with TRBD1. From germline, CDR1 is ENHRY and CDR2 SYGVKD. Trimming at V came to 3 bases and at J to 3 bases, leaving 4 bases not matched to a gene. The CDR3 is made up of 14 amino acids. The CDR3 coding sequence is TGTGCCATCAGTGATCGGACAGGGAGCTACGAGCAGTACTTC. This translates into CAISDRTGSYEQYF.

The chain links TRBV4-3 to TRBJ2-5, with TRBD2 identical over 15 bases. Germline CDR1 is LGHNA and CDR2 is YSLEER. V was pared by 5 bases and J by 5 bases, with 3 bases of the junction left unmatched. The CDR3 is 15 residues long. This CDR3 reads CASSSGLAGGETQYF. CDR3 nucleotides: TGCGCCAGCAGCTCGGGACTAGCGGGAGGCGAGACCCAGTACTTC.

The V call is TRBV4-3, the J call TRBJ1-3; D ambiguous. V shed 1 base and J shed 0 bases, with 13 bases lying between them. The germline V gene encodes CDR1 LGHNA and CDR2 YSLEER. CDR3 length: 17 residues. The CDR3: CASSQGVGRNSGNTIYF. CDR3 bases: TGCGCCAGCAGCCAAGGAGTGGGGAGGAACTCTGGAAACACCATATATTTT.

The chain carries TRBV7-8 and TRBJ1-4; tentatively, D is TRBD1 (5 bases). The V end was cut by 1 base, the J end by 3 bases, with 9 bases between. CDR1 and CDR2 (germline): SGHVS, FQNEAQ. This CDR3 contains 15 residues. The CDR3 nucleotides are TGTGCCAGCAGCTTAGGGGGCTTTTCTAATGAAAAACTGTTTTTT. As protein: CASSLGGFSNEKLFF.

The chain is built from TRBV7-9 and TRBJ2-7, with D uncertain. Germline V gene sequence: CDR1 SEHNR, CDR2 FQNEAQ (reference sequence). The CDR3 covers 13 residues. V lost 1 base, J lost 1 base, and 5 bases lay in between. The chain's CDR3 is CASSLGLSYEQYF. CDR3 nucleotides: TGTGCCAGCAGCTTAGGACTTTCCTACGAGCAGTACTTC.

The gene calls are TRBV19 and TRBJ2-7; D gene unclear. The CDR3 is 13 amino acids. Trimming cost V 2 bases and J 3 bases, with 8 bases left between them. The germline V gene has CDR1 LNHDA and CDR2 SQIVND (reference sequence). The CDR3 reads CASSISVIYEQYF. Written as DNA, the CDR3 is TGTGCCAGTAGTATAAGCGTAATCTACGAGCAGTACTTC.

This chain joins TRBV30 and TRBJ2-1; TRBD2 agrees at 9 bases. Germline V gene lookup returns CDR1 GTSNPN and CDR2 SVGIG (reference sequence). The CDR3 loop spans 11 amino acids. The trim removed 7 bases at V and 16 bases at J, leaving 11 bases unmatched. The CDR3 spells CASLPGLASFF. CDR3 DNA sequence: TGTGCCTCTCTACCGGGACTAGCTTCCTTCTTC.

This clone came up once. The chain uses TRBV2 and TRBJ1-3, with TRBD1 matching 9 bases. Germline CDR1 reads SNHLY; CDR2 reads FYNNEI. V lost 4 bases, J lost 4 bases, and 5 bases stayed unmatched. The CDR3 spans 15 residues. CDR3 sequence reads: CASSGRDRVGNTIYF. In DNA form, the CDR3 reads TGTGCCAGCAGTGGCCGGGACAGGGTGGGAAACACCATATATTTT.

This clone was seen just once. The V call is TRBV28, the J call TRBJ2-1; possible D gene TRBD2, 5 bases. The CDR3 is 13 amino acids. CDR1 is MDHEN and CDR2 is SYDVKM in the germline V gene. Trimming took 2 bases from V and 6 from J, leaving 8 bases between them. CDR3 loop: CASSLTRSNEQFF. The CDR3 nucleotides are TGTGCCAGCAGTTTAACTAGATCCAATGAGCAGTTCTTC.

The chain uses TRBV9 and TRBJ1-2; D possibly corresponds to TRBD1 (5 bases). Germline CDR1 is SGDLS and CDR2 is YYNGEE. This CDR3 has 14 residues. Trimming stripped 3 bases from V and 5 bases from J, with 14 bases between. The CDR3 sequence: CASSALDISYGYTF. CDR3 DNA sequence: TGTGCCAGCAGCGCCTTGGACATCTCTTATGGCTACACCTTC.

J is TRBJ1-1 and V is TRBV19, with D perhaps TRBD1 (5 bases). Between the trimmed V and J ends, which lost 5 bases and 4 bases, there was a span of 11 bases. CDR1 and CDR2 from the germline V gene are LNHDA and SQIVND (reference sequence). CDR3 length: 13 residues. The CDR3 loop is CASSASGVTEAFF. In DNA form, the CDR3 reads TGTGCCAGTAGTGCCTCGGGGGTCACTGAAGCTTTCTTT.

This clone was counted between two and nine times. V is TRBV29-1 and J is TRBJ2-1; weak D call: TRBD1 (5 bases). The CDR3 length is 11 residues. Germline lookup yields CDR1 SQVTM and CDR2 ANQGSEA. V gave up 6 bases and J gave up 6 bases, with 9 bases separating them. This CDR3 is CSVGQINEQFF. For the CDR3, the DNA is TGCAGCGTCGGACAAATCAATGAGCAGTTCTTC.

The table lists this clone with a few counts. The V and J genes are TRBV6-1 and TRBJ1-3, with D maybe TRBD1 (6 bases). Per germline, CDR1 MNHNS and CDR2 SASEGT. The length of the CDR3 is 17 residues. The V end lost 4 bases, the J end lost 3 bases, and 19 bases lay between the germline ends. CDR3: CASSVFQRSGVGNTIYF. CDR3 bases: TGTGCCAGCAGTGTTTTTCAGAGGTCAGGGGTTGGAAACACCATATATTTT.

This sequence joins TRBV5-5 and TRBJ2-1, with D tentatively TRBD1 (6 bases). V shed 4 bases and J shed 3 bases, with 14 bases lying between them. Per germline, CDR1 SGHKS and CDR2 YYEKEE (reference sequence). This CDR3 comprises 15 residues. CDR3 residues: CASSPAGTNYNEQFF. The CDR3 DNA sequence: TGTGCCAGCAGCCCGGCCGGGACAAACTACAATGAGCAGTTCTTC. Filled out from reference TRBV5-5 and TRBJ2-1, the complete variable domain reads DAGVTQSPTHLIKTRGQQVTLRCSPISGHKSVSWYQQVLGQGPQFIFQYYEKEERGRGNFPDRFSARQFPNYSSELNVNALLLGDSALYLCASSPAGTNYNEQFFGPGTRLTVL.

The J gene is TRBJ2-7, the V gene TRBV7-8, with D perhaps matching TRBD1 (6 bases). V was shortened by 0 bases and J by 6 bases, with 6 bases between the two germline ends. This CDR3 is 12 amino acids long. Per germline, CDR1 SGHVS and CDR2 FQNEAQ. CDR3 region: CASSLAGGEQYF. CDR3 nucleotides: TGTGCCAGCAGCTTAGCAGGGGGCGAGCAGTACTTC.